This T cell receptor beta chain originates from a study of blood T cell repertoires in COVID-19. The overall study: Sources were T cells, B-cell-depleted T cells, or PBMCs; the material itself was cDNA or gDNA.

Germline V gives CDR1 MNHEY, CDR2 SMNVEV (reference sequence). CDR3 length: 15 amino acids. Trimming shortened V by 0 bases and J by 9 bases, and 15 bases separated the two germline ends. Authors' analysis steps: From reference gene primer amplification, estimates of nucleated cell counts were derived. Sequenced by immunoSEQ multiplex PCR; TCRdb stores in-frame clones only, minus some. D and trimming come from the DNA, and the V and J calls and clone size come from that table. In the table there are about 200,000 clones, 80% to 90% of which are singletons. The specimen sequenced was peripheral blood. The chain employs TRBV27 and TRBJ2-1, with D perhaps TRBD2 (6 bases). The sequence was collected from an elderly woman with acute or convalescent COVID-19. CDR3 sequence (DNA): TGTGCCAGCAGTTTATCGGGGGACTGGCGGGGTGAGCAGTTCTTC. This sequence encodes CASSLSGDWRGEQFF.